This TCR beta chain emerged from a study of control samples from healthy donors and cancer patients. Measured with immunoSEQ multiplex PCR; TCRdb has only the in-frame clones, and not every one. The repertoire holds around 180,000 clones, with 91% as singletons. The germline gives CDR1 MGHRA, CDR2 YSYEKL. V shed 6 bases and J 8 bases; nucleotides not matched to a gene: 12. CDR3 length: 15 residues. The V call is TRBV4-1, the J call TRBJ2-1; 8 positions match TRBD2. The receptor was isolated from a woman in her 40s in good health. The specimen sequenced was blood. DNA of the CDR3: TGCGCCAGCAGACTCGGCGGGGGGCCGGGGGATGAGCAGTTCTTC. Translated: CASRLGGGPGDEQFF.